This TCR beta chain was sequenced during a study of cytomegalovirus exposure and HLA in healthy donors. The PCR employed 60 Vbeta primers together with 13 Jbeta primers. Produced via immunoSEQ multiplex PCR; TCRdb's table is partial and in-frame only. The sample includes 35,000 to 55,000 clones, around 73% of them seen just once. In this sample, this clone turned up a few times. Sequenced sample: PBMCs. The TCR was taken from a woman in her twenties or thirties in good health and CMV-seronegative.

The CDR3 DNA follows: TGTGCCAGCAGCCCCGGGGCGACTAGCGGGAGTCGAGAGCAGTACTTC. This encodes CASSPGATSGSREQYF. This chain joins TRBV5-4 and TRBJ2-7; 12 bases are a match to TRBD2. V lost 4 bases, J lost 7 bases, and 12 bases stayed unmatched. CDR3 length: 16 amino acids. From germline, CDR1 is SGHNT and CDR2 YYREEE (reference sequence).